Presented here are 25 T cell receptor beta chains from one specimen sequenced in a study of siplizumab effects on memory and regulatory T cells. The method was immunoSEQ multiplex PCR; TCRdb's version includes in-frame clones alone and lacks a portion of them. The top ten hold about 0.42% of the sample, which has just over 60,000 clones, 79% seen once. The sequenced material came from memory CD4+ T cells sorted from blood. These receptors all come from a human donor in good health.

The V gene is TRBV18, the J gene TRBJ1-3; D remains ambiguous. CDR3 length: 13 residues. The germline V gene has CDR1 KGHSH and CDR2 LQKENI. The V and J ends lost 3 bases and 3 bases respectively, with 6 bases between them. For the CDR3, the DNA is TGTGCCAGCTCACCGCAGATTGGAAACACCATATATTTT. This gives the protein CASSPQIGNTIYF.

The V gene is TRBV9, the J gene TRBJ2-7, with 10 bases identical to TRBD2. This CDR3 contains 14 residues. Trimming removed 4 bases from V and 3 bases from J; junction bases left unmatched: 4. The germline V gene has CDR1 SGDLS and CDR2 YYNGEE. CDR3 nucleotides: TGTGCCAGCAGCCCTCGGACTAGCGGCTACGAGCAGTACTTC. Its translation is CASSPRTSGYEQYF.

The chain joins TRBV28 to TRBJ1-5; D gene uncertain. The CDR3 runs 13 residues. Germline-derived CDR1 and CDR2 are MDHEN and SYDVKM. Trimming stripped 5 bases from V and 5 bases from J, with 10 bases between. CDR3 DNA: TGTGCCAGCAGTCCCACGGGGTATCAGCCCCAGCATTTT. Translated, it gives CASSPTGYQPQHF.

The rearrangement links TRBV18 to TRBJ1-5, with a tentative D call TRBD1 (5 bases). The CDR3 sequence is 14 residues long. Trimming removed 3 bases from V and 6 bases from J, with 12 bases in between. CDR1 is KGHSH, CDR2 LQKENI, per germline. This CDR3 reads CASSPLTDSQPQHF. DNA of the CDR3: TGTGCCAGCTCACCTCTTACCGACAGTCAGCCCCAGCATTTT.

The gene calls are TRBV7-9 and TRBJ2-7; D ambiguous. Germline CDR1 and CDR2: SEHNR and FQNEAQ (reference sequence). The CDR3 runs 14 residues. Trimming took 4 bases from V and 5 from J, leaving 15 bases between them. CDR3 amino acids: CASSSPNSVNEQYF. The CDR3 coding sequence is TGTGCCAGCAGCTCCCCGAATTCCGTCAACGAGCAGTACTTC.

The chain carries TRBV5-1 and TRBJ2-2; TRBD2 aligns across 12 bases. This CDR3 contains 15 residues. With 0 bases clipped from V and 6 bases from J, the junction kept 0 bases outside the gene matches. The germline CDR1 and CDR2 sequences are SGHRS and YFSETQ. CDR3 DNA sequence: TGCGCCAGCAGCTTGGCTAGCGGGGGGGCCGGGGAGCTGTTTTTT. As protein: CASSLASGGAGELFF.

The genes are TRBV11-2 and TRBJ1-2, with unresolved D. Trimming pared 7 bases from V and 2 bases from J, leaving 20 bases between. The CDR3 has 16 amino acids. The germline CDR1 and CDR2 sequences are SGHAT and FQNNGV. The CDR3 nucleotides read TGTGCCAGCACCGAGTGGGCCGGAGGAGCGAACTATGGCTACACCTTC. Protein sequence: CASTEWAGGANYGYTF.

The DNA for the CDR3 is TGCGCCAGCAGCCAGACCGGGCCTGGTTACTATGGCTACACCTTC. Translated, it gives CASSQTGPGYYGYTF. This chain connects TRBV4-1 to TRBJ1-2; D remains ambiguous. From germline, CDR1 is MGHRA and CDR2 YSYEKL. The CDR3 is 15 amino acids. V was cut by 3 bases and J by 3 bases, with 14 bases left in between.

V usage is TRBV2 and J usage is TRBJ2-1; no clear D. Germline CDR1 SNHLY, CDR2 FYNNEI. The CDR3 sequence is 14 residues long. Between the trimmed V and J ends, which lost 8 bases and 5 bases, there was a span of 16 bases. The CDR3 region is CASFDREGNNEQFF. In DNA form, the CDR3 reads TGTGCCAGCTTCGACCGAGAAGGAAACAATGAGCAGTTCTTC.

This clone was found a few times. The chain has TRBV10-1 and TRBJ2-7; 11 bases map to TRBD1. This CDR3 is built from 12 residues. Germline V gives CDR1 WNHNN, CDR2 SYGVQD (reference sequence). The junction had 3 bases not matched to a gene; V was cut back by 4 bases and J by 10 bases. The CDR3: CASSGTGGIQYF. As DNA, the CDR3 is TGCGCCAGCAGTGGGACAGGGGGCATACAGTACTTC.

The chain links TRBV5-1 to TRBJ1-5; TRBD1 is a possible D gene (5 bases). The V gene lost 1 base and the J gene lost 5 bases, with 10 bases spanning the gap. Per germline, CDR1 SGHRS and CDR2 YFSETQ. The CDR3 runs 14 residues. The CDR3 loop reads CASSLPGSDQPQHF. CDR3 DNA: TGCGCCAGCAGCTTGCCAGGGTCCGATCAGCCCCAGCATTTT.

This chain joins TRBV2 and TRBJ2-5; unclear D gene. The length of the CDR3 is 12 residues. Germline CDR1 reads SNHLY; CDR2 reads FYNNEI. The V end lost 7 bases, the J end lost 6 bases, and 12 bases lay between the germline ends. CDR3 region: CASTTQAQTQYF. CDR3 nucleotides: TGTGCCAGCACTACCCAAGCCCAGACCCAGTACTTC. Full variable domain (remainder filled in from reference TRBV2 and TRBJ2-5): EPEVTQTPSHQVTQMGQEVILRCVPISNHLYFYWYRQILGQKVEFLVSFYNNEISEKSEIFDDQFSVERPDGSNFTLKIRSTKLEDSAMYFCASTTQAQTQYFGPGTRLLVL.

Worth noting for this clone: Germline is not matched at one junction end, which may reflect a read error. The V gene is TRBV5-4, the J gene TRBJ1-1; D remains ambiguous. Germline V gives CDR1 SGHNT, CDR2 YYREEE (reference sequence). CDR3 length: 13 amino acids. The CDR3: CASSPGNSPEAFF. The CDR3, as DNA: TGCGCCAGCAGCCCCGGCAACAGTCCCGAAGCTTTCTTT.

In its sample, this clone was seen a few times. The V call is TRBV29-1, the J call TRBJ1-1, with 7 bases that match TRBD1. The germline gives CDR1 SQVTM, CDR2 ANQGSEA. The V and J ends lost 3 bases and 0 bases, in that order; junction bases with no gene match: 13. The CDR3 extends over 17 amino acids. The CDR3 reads CSVDPDRVSLMNTEAFF. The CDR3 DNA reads TGCAGCGTTGACCCTGACAGGGTAAGCCTTATGAACACTGAAGCTTTCTTT.

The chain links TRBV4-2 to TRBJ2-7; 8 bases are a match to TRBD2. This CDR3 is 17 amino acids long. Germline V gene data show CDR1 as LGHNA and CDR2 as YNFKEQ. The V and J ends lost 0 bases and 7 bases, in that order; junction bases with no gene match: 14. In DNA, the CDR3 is TGTGCCAGCAGCCAAGATCCCCCCAGCGGGGGCCGCCTGGAGCAGTACTTC. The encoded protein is CASSQDPPSGGRLEQYF.

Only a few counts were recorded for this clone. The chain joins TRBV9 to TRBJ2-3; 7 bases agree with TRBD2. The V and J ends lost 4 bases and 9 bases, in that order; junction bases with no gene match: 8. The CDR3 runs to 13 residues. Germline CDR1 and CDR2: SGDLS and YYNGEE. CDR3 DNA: TGTGCCAGCAGCTACACCCCCGGGGGGACGCAGTATTTT. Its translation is CASSYTPGGTQYF.

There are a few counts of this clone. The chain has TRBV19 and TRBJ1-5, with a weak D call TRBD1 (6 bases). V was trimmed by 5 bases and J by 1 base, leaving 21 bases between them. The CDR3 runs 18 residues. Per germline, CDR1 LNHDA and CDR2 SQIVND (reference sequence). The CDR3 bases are TGTGCCAGTAGTCCTCACCCGGCCGGGACAACCAGCAATCAGCCCCAGCATTTT. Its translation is CASSPHPAGTTSNQPQHF.

The CDR3 sequence: CASSLESEQYF. CDR3 coding DNA: TGCGCCAGCAGCTTGGAGAGCGAGCAGTACTTC. The rearrangement links TRBV5-1 to TRBJ2-5; D call uncertain. The assigned J gene may be wrong: the sequence end matches TRBJ2-7 better. CDR1 SGHRS and CDR2 YFSETQ come from the germline V gene. The CDR3 contains 11 residues.

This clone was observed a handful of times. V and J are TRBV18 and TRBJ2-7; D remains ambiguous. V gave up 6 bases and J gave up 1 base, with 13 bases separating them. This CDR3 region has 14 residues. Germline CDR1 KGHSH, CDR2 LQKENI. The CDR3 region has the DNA TGTGCCAGCTCCCCTTTGAGCACATCCTACGAGCAGTACTTC. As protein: CASSPLSTSYEQYF. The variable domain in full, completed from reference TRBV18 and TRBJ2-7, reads NAGVMQNPRHLVRRRGQEARLRCSPMKGHSHVYWYRQLPEEGLKFMVYLQKENIIDESGMPKERFSAEFPKEGPSILRIQQVVRGDSAAYFCASSPLSTSYEQYFGPGTRLTVT.

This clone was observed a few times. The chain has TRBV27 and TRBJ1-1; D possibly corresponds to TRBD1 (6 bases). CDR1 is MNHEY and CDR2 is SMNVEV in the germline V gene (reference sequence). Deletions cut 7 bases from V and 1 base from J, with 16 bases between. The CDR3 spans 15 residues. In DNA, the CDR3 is TGTGCCAGCAAGAGGGGGGAGTTTGGGAACACTGAAGCTTTCTTT. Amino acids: CASKRGEFGNTEAFF.

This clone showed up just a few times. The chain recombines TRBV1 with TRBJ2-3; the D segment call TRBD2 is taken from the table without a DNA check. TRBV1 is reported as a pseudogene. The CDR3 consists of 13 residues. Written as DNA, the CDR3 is TGCACCAGCAGCCAAGATCTTGTAGATACGCAGTATTTT. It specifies CTSSQDLVDTQYF.

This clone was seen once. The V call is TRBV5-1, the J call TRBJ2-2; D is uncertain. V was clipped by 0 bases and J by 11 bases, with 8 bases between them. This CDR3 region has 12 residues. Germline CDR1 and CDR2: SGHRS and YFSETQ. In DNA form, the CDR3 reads TGCGCCAGCAGCTTGGAAGTCCGCGAGCTGTTTTTT. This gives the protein CASSLEVRELFF.

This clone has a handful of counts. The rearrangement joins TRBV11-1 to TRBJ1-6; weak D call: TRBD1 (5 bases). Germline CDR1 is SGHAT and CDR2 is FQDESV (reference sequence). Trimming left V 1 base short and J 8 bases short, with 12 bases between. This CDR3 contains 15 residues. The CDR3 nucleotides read TGTGCCAGCAGCTTAGAACAGGCGGCGTATTCACCCCTCCACTTT. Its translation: CASSLEQAAYSPLHF. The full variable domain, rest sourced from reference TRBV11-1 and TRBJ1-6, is EAEVAQSPRYKITEKSQAVAFWCDPISGHATLYWYRQILGQGPELLVQFQDESVVDDSQLPKDRFSAERLKGVDSTLKIQPAELGDSAMYLCASSLEQAAYSPLHFGNGTRLTVT.

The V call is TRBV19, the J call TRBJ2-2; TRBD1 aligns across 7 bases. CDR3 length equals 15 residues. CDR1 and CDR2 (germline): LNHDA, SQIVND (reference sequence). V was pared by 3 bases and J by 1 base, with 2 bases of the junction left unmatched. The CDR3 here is CASSIWDRNTGELFF. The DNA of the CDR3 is TGTGCCAGTAGTATTTGGGACAGGAACACCGGGGAGCTGTTTTTT.

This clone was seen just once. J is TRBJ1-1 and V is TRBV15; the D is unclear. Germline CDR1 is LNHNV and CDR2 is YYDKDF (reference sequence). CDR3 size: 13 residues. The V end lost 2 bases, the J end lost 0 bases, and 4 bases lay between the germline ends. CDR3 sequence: CATSRLMNTEAFF. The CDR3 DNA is TGTGCCACCAGCAGACTCATGAACACTGAAGCTTTCTTT.